This T cell receptor (beta chain) was observed in a study of blood T cell repertoires in COVID-19. Turning to the study itself: The origin of the acute and convalescent COVID-19 samples was the United States, Italy and Spain. T cells, B-cell-depleted T cells, or PBMCs supplied cDNA or gDNA.

Per the authors' pipeline: Estimated nucleated cell counts came from reference gene primer amplification. Clones were sequenced by immunoSEQ multiplex PCR, and TCRdb holds only the in-frame ones, with some missing. V and J calls and clone size come straight from that table; D and trimming were deduced from the DNA. The table lists some 150,000 clones, around nine tenths of them singletons. Losses at the gene ends were 0 bases for V and 2 bases for J; bases not matched to a gene: 6. This CDR3 has 16 amino acids. CDR1 SGDLS and CDR2 YYNGEE come from the germline V gene. The source is a man aged 55 to 69 with active or convalescent COVID-19. What was sequenced was peripheral blood. The chain has TRBV9 and TRBJ2-3, with TRBD2 matching 7 bases. The CDR3 sequence: CASSVGIRGDTDTQYF. CDR3 sequence (DNA): TGTGCCAGCAGCGTAGGTATCCGGGGGGACACAGATACGCAGTATTTT.